This entry lists 3 T cell receptor beta chains sequenced from one sample in a study of naive and memory T cell subsets. The beta constant-region primer was an equimolar mix of two oligonucleotides covering TRBC1 and TRBC2. Nested alpha and beta constant-region primers with the SP2 primer drove four PCR rounds on ligated cDNA. One entry per CDR3 protein, called by TCRdb with MiXCR from the UMI-ligation and nested PCR reads. The sample lists over 65,000 distinct CDR3 sequences; about 10% were seen once. The sample was naive CD8+ T cells from blood. These receptor sequences come from a human donor in good health.

Only a few counts were recorded for this clonotype. This chain joins TRBV15 and TRBJ1-4; no definite D call. V lost 3 bases to trimming and J lost 3 bases, with 11 bases between them. This CDR3 has 15 residues. Germline CDR1 LNHNV, CDR2 YYDKDF (reference sequence). The CDR3 region is CATSSSDPANEKLFF. Written as DNA, the CDR3 is TGTGCCACCAGCAGCAGCGACCCAGCTAATGAAAAACTGTTTTTT.

In its sample, this clonotype was seen a few times. CDR3 sequence (DNA): TGTGCCATCAGTGAGTCCGTGACTAGCGGGAGGGAGAACACCGGGGAGCTGTTTTTT. This encodes CAISESVTSGRENTGELFF. The genes are TRBV10-3 and TRBJ2-2; 14 bases fit TRBD2. The V gene end was trimmed by 0 bases and the J gene end by 1 base; junction bases not matched to a gene: 4. CDR3 length: 19 amino acids. Germline CDR1 and CDR2: ENHRY and SYGVKD.

V is TRBV27 and J is TRBJ2-5; TRBD2 matches 9 bases. Trimming at V came to 2 bases and at J to 5 bases, leaving 3 bases not matched to a gene. Per germline, CDR1 MNHEY and CDR2 SMNVEV (reference sequence). The CDR3 spans 14 residues. The CDR3 loop is CASSLASGMETQYF. CDR3 nucleotide sequence: TGTGCCAGCAGTTTAGCTAGCGGGATGGAGACCCAGTACTTC.